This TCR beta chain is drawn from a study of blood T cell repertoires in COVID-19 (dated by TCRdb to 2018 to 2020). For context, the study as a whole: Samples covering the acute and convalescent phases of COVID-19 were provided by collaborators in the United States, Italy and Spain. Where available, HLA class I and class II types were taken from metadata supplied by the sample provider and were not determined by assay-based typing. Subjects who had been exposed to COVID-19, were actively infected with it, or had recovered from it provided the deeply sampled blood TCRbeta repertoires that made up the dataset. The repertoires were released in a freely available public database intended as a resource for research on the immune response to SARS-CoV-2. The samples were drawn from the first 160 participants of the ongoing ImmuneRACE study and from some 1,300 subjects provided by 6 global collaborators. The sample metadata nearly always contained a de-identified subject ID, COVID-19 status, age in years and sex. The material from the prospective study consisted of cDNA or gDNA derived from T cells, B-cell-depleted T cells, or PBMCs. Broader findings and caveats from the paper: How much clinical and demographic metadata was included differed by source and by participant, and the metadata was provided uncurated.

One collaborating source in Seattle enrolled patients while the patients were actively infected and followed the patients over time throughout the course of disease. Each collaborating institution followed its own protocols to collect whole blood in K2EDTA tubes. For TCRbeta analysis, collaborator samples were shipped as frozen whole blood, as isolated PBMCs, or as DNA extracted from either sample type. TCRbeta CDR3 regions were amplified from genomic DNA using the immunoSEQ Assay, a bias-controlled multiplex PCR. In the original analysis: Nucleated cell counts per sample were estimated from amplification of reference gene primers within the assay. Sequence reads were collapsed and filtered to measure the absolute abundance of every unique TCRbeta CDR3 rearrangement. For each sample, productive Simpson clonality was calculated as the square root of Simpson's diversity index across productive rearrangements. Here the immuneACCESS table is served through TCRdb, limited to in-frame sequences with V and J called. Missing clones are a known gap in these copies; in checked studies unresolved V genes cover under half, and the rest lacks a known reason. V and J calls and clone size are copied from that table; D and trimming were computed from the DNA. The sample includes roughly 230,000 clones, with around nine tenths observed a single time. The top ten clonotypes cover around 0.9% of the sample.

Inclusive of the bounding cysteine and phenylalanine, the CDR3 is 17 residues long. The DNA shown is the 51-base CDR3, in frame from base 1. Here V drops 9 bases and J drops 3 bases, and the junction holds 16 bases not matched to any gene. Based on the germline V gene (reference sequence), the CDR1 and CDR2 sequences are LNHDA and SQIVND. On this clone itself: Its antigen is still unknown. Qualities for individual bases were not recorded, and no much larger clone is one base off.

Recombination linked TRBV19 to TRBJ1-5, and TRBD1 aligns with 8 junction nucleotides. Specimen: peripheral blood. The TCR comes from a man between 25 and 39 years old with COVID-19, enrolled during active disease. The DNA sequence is TGTGCCAGCCGTCTACAGTCCGGACAGGGTTACAATCAGCCCCAGCATTTT. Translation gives CASRLQSGQGYNQPQHF.